A selection of T cell receptor beta chains follows, all from one sample in a study of cytomegalovirus exposure and HLA in healthy donors. The protocol was immunoSEQ multiplex PCR, while the TCRdb copy is restricted to in-frame clones and leaves out a portion. The sample yields some 96,000 clones, roughly four fifths seen once. Sequences were obtained from PBMCs. The origin of the receptors is an older woman in good health and CMV-seropositive. Each CDR3 is given with its conserved first and last residue. D genes are given only for firm matches. Clone size is stated in some rows and not others, as once, few, many or a class when expanded.

D gene	J gene	V gene	clone size	CDR3 protein	CDR3 DNA
.	TRBJ1-1	TRBV4-1	many	CASSQVTVNTEAFF	TGCGCCAGCAGCCAGGTCACAGTGAACACTGAAGCTTTCTTT
TRBD1	TRBJ1-3	TRBV29-1	.	CSVGQASSGNTIYF	TGCAGCGTAGGACAGGCCTCCTCTGGAAACACCATATATTTT
.	TRBJ1-6	TRBV18	.	CASSPGLYSPLHF	TGTGCCAGCTCACCAGGGCTTTATTCACCCCTCCACTTT
TRBD1	TRBJ1-5	TRBV4-1	once	CASSQDRGQGTFAGQPQHF	TGCGCCAGCAGCCAAGATAGAGGACAGGGGACATTCGCAGGTCAGCCCCAGCATTTT
.	TRBJ2-2	TRBV4-2	.	CASSPEGGVTGELFF	TGTGCCAGCAGCCCAGAAGGGGGTGTCACCGGGGAGCTGTTTTTT
.	TRBJ2-1	TRBV5-6	.	CASSFYYRSEQFF	TGTGCCAGCAGCTTCTACTACCGGAGTGAGCAGTTCTTC
.	TRBJ1-5	TRBV18	few	CASSPSGRDQPQHF	TGTGCCAGCTCACCGTCCGGTCGGGATCAGCCCCAGCATTTT
TRBD1	TRBJ1-2	TRBV19	.	CASRDREEHGYTF	TGTGCCAGTCGGGACAGGGAAGAGCACGGCTACACCTTC
TRBD1	TRBJ1-1	TRBV6-5	.	CASSQGETEAFF	TGTGCCAGCAGTCAGGGGGAGACTGAAGCTTTCTTT
TRBD2	TRBJ2-7	TRBV29-1	.	CSVGASAGVYYEQYF	TGCAGCGTGGGTGCCTCAGCGGGAGTTTACTACGAGCAGTACTTC
TRBD1	TRBJ2-2	TRBV6-6	.	CASEGQGDTGELFF	TGTGCCAGCGAAGGGCAGGGGGACACCGGGGAGCTGTTTTTT
TRBD2	TRBJ2-7	TRBV7-8	.	CASSFSAGNSYEQYF	TGTGCCAGCAGCTTTTCAGCGGGGAACTCCTACGAGCAGTACTTC
TRBD1	TRBJ1-3	TRBV5-1	.	CASSGGQGENTIYF	TGCGCCAGCAGCGGGGGACAGGGGGAAAACACCATATATTTT
TRBD1	TRBJ1-5	TRBV6-5	.	CASSSGTGNSNQPQHF	TGTGCCAGCAGTTCCGGGACAGGGAATAGCAATCAGCCCCAGCATTTT
.	TRBJ1-1	TRBV5-1	.	CASSNHSGTEAFF	TGCGCCAGCAGCAATCACAGTGGTACTGAAGCTTTCTTT
TRBD1	TRBJ1-1	TRBV28	.	CASSLRTGAGNTEAFF	TGTGCCAGCAGTCTTAGGACAGGGGCGGGAAACACTGAAGCTTTCTTT
TRBD2	TRBJ2-3	TRBV29-1	.	CSVSSGRPSDTQYF	TGCAGCGTTTCCAGCGGGAGACCGTCAGATACGCAGTATTTT
TRBD2	TRBJ2-7	TRBV19	.	CASSPRTSGYYEQYF	TGTGCCAGTAGTCCAAGGACTAGCGGGTACTACGAGCAGTACTTC
TRBD1	TRBJ1-1	TRBV18	.	CASSPRQGSGLGDTEAFF	TGTGCCAGCTCCCCGAGACAGGGGTCCGGGCTGGGGGACACTGAAGCTTTCTTT
.	TRBJ1-3	TRBV5-4	.	CASSLDRRSSGNTIYF	TGTGCCAGCAGCTTGGACAGACGGTCCTCTGGAAACACCATATATTTT
TRBD1	TRBJ1-1	TRBV29-1	.	CSVVPGTDEAFF	TGCAGCGTAGTCCCCGGGACAGATGAAGCTTTCTTT
TRBD2	TRBJ2-3	TRBV2	.	CASSGGLAGVSDTQYF	TGTGCCAGCAGTGGAGGACTAGCGGGAGTTTCTGATACGCAGTATTTT
.	TRBJ1-2	TRBV4-2	.	CASSPATANYGYTF	TGTGCCAGCAGCCCCGCTACGGCTAACTATGGCTACACCTTC
.	TRBJ2-5	TRBV2	few	CASSEVSGMETQYF	TGTGCCAGCAGTGAGGTGTCAGGGATGGAGACCCAGTACTTC
TRBD2	TRBJ2-7	TRBV7-2	once	CASSRGSAAYEQYF	TGTGCCAGCAGCCGCGGGAGCGCGGCTTACGAGCAGTACTTC
.	TRBJ1-5	TRBV6-4	.	CASSDSRGRSIHNQPQHF	TGTGCCAGCAGTGACTCGAGAGGCCGGTCGATCCACAATCAGCCCCAGCATTTT
.	TRBJ2-7	TRBV5-5	.	CASSLEMRGPLSEQYF	TGTGCCAGCAGCTTGGAAATGAGAGGGCCTCTAAGCGAGCAGTACTTC
TRBD1	TRBJ2-6	TRBV7-2	.	CASSPWGQGPFGANVLTF	TGTGCCAGCAGCCCCTGGGGACAGGGTCCTTTCGGGGCCAACGTCCTGACTTTC
TRBD1	TRBJ2-6	TRBV7-9	.	CASSSFPGTGTFGANVLTF	TGTGCCAGCAGCTCTTTTCCCGGGACAGGTACCTTTGGGGCCAACGTCCTGACTTTC
TRBD1	TRBJ2-2	TRBV25-1	few	CASSPPNDRAGELFF	TGTGCCAGCAGTCCCCCAAATGACAGGGCCGGGGAGCTGTTTTTT
TRBD1	TRBJ2-7	TRBV7-9	.	CASSRDRYSYEQYF	TGTGCCAGCAGCCGGGACAGATACTCCTACGAGCAGTACTTC
.	TRBJ2-1	TRBV7-3	once	CASSSVGASYNEQFF	TGTGCCAGCAGCTCCGTGGGGGCCTCCTACAATGAGCAGTTCTTC
TRBD1	TRBJ1-6	TRBV2	.	CASSAHRGEVALHF	TGTGCCAGCAGTGCGCACAGGGGTGAGGTGGCCCTCCACTTT
.	TRBJ2-7	TRBV6-1	.	CASSDSAGLEQYF	TGTGCCAGCAGTGATTCCGCGGGGCTCGAGCAGTACTTC
.	TRBJ2-5	TRBV5-5	.	CASSQQVMQETQYF	TGTGCCAGCAGCCAACAGGTTATGCAAGAGACCCAGTACTTC
.	TRBJ2-7	TRBV11-2	.	CASSLGSYEQYF	TGTGCCAGCAGCTTAGGTAGTTACGAGCAGTACTTC
TRBD2	TRBJ2-1	TRBV6-5	.	CASRTAGGPTNEQFF	TGTGCCAGCAGGACAGCGGGAGGGCCGACCAATGAGCAGTTCTTC
.	TRBJ1-1	TRBV28	once	CASSEVDTEAFF	TGTGCCAGCAGTGAGGTGGACACTGAAGCTTTCTTT
TRBD2	TRBJ2-5	TRBV2	.	CASRGTSGRETQYF	TGTGCCAGCAGGGGGACTAGCGGGAGAGAGACCCAGTACTTC
TRBD1	TRBJ2-7	TRBV9	.	CASSSLDRGFRYF	TGTGCCAGCAGCTCCCTGGACAGGGGCTTTCGGTACTTC
.	TRBJ1-1	TRBV9	.	CASSPHQGLSTEAFF	TGTGCCAGCAGCCCCCATCAGGGTCTGAGCACTGAAGCTTTCTTT
.	TRBJ2-1	TRBV2	.	CASSSRRDHEQFF	TGTGCCAGCAGTAGTAGGAGGGACCATGAGCAGTTCTTC
TRBD1	TRBJ1-2	TRBV30	once	CAWSVGTDGYTF	TGTGCCTGGAGTGTAGGGACAGATGGCTACACCTTC
TRBD2	TRBJ2-7	TRBV10-3	.	CAISGPTSGSIDEQYF	TGTGCCATCAGTGGCCCCACTAGCGGGAGCATCGACGAGCAGTACTTC
.	TRBJ1-2	TRBV5-1	.	CASSPAGGGVYGYTF	TGCGCCAGCAGCCCCGCCGGTGGCGGCGTCTATGGCTACACCTTC
TRBD2	TRBJ2-2	TRBV5-1	.	CASSLASGSLTGELFF	TGCGCCAGCAGCTTGGCTAGCGGGAGTTTAACCGGGGAGCTGTTTTTT